The rows below give T cell receptor beta chains drawn from one sample of a study of cytomegalovirus exposure and HLA in healthy donors. TCRdb's copy holds only in-frame clones and misses some; the assay was immunoSEQ multiplex PCR. The sample holds under 150,000 clones, 82% seen once. The sample taken for sequencing was PBMCs. Source of these receptors: a male donor in good health and CMV-seronegative. CDR3s leave out the opening cysteine and the closing phenylalanine or tryptophan.

>TRBV27
ASSLVRSGQNNGYT
>TRBV15
ATGAQSNTEAF
>TRBV4-3
ASSQDLSTGSGYT
>TRBV5-4
ASSTGTSGSYEQY
>TRBV28
ASSSRVGNTIY
>TRBV7-7
ASSRASGSGDEQF
>TRBV5-8
ASSSRGGEAF
>TRBV25-1
ASSLPGTGTYEQY
>TRBV2
ASATGTGRSQY
>TRBV7-2
ASSFRKTDTQY
>TRBV28
ASNQSGRRGGEQF
>TRBV28
ATGQGAFQETQY
>TRBV7-8
ASSRTGGAYYEQY
>TRBV7-8
ASSQMEGWADTQY
>TRBV6-5
ASSYQGKNNEQF
>TRBV4-3
ASSPFPSGAYEQY
>TRBV6-5
ASSYGTGGLGSPLH
>TRBV9
ASSLTGSNTGELF
>TRBV2
ASSDGSGRYNEQF
>TRBV10-3
AISQTGLNTEAF
>TRBV7-9
ASSGGTGTYNEQF
>TRBV5-1
ASSSGLAGGRDEQY
>TRBV15
ATSLAAWNTGELF
>TRBV27
ASSGVRGNPLWGYT
>TRBV19
ASSILHRGDWKQY
>TRBV7-9
ASSLVGETGLPYEQY
>TRBV27
ASTTGLAGYNEQF
>TRBV4-2
ASSQLPSGDYNEQF
>TRBV25-1
ASSELGIAGNTEAF
>TRBV27
ASSRGPYNEQF
>TRBV5-1
ASSPPGPHLETQY
>TRBV7-2
ASSQEGSPDGVNIQY
>TRBV6-5
ASSYLAGSNTGELF
>TRBV7-2
ASSLKTTTGYYEQY
>TRBV30
AWSEHPGGEKLF
>TRBV4-3
ASSQRGNEQF
>TRBV28
ASSLWRESSDTQY
>TRBV25-1
ASSVRGYEQY
>TRBV9
ASSVGGLGTGELF
>TRBV6-6
ASSNGGIGEQY
>TRBV19
ASSITLNTEAF
>TRBV28
ASSLRQGFNQPQH
>TRBV5-1
ASSIDRGNTGELF
>TRBV4-3
ASSPRTGTGYNEQF
>TRBV7-6
APARPPGNTIY
>TRBV28
ASSWKRGGLEQY
>TRBV7-2
ASSLARVLATGELF
>TRBV7-9
ASSSQGMDTEAF
>TRBV7-9
AGGTSGTYEQY